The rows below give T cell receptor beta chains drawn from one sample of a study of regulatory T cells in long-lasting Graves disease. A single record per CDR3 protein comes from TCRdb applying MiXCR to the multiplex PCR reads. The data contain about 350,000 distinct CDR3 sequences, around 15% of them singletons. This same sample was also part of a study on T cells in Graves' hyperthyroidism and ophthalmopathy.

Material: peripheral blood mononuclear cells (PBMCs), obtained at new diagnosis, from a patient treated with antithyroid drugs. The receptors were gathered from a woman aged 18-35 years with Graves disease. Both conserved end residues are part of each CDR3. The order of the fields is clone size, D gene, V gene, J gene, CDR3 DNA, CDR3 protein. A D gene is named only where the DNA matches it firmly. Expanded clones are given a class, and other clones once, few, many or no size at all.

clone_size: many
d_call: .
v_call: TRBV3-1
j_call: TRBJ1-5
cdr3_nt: TGTGCCAGCAGCCAACAAAGGGAAGGTCAGCCCCAGCATTTT
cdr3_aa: CASSQQREGQPQHF

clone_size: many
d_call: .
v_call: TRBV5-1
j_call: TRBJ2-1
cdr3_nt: TGCGCCAGCAGCTTAAGGGGGGGTTTCGTGTCCTACAATGAGCAGTTCTTC
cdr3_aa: CASSLRGGFVSYNEQFF

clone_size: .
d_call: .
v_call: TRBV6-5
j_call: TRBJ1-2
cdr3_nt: TGTGCCAGCAGTTACTTCCTGGACCGGTACTATGGCTACACCTTC
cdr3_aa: CASSYFLDRYYGYTF

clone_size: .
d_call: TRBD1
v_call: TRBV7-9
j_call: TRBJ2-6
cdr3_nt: TGTGCCAGCAGCTTAGCGGGGGACAGGGACTCTGGGGCCAACGTCCTGACTTTC
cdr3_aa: CASSLAGDRDSGANVLTF

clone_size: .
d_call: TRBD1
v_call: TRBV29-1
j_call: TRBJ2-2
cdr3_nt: TGCAGCGTTCAGTGGGACAGGGGCGTCGGGGAGCTGTTTTTT
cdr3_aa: CSVQWDRGVGELFF

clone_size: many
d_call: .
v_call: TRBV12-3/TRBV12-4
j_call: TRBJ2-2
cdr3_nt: TGTGCCAGCACCAAGAGCGCCACCGGGGAGCTGTTTTTT
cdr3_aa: CASTKSATGELFF

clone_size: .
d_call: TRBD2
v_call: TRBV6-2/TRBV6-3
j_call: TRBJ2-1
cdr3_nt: TGTGCCAGCAGTCCAAGACTAGCGGAGCCCTCAGGGGATGAGCAGTTCTTC
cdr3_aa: CASSPRLAEPSGDEQFF

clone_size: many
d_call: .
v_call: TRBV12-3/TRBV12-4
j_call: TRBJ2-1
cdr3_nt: TGTGCCAGCAGTCCCCTAGGGGGGGGCGTTTCGGAGCAGTTCTTC
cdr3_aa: CASSPLGGGVSEQFF

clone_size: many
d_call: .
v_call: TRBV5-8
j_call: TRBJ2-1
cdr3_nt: TGTGCCAGCAGCTTAGGAGACGGGTACAATGAGCAGTTCTTC
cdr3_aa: CASSLGDGYNEQFF

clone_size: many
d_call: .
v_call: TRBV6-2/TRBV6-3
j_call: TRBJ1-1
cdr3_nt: TGTGCCAGCAGTTACGGGGAAAGGGACACTGAAGCTTTCTTT
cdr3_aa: CASSYGERDTEAFF

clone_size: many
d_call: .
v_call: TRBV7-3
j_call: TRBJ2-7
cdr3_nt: TGTGCCAGCAGCTTAATGCCAGAGGGATCCTACGAGCAGTACTTC
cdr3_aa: CASSLMPEGSYEQYF

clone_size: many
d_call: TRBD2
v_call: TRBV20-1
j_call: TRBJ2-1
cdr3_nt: TGCAGTGCGAGATGGAGCGGGGGAGGAACGGGAGAGCAGTTCTTC
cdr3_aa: CSARWSGGGTGEQFF

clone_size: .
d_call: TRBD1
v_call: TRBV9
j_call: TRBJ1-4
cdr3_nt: TGTGCCAGCAGCTACCGACAGGGCTTAAATGAAAAACTGTTTTTT
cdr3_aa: CASSYRQGLNEKLFF

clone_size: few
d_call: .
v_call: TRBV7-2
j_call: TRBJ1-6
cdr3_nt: TGTGCCAGCAGCTTAGATCCTACAAGTTCACCCCTCCACTTT
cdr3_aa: CASSLDPTSSPLHF

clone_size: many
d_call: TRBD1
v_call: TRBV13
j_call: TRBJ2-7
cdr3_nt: TGTGCCAGCAGCAACAGGAGGACAGGGGGCGAAAGGTCCTACGAGCAGTACTTC
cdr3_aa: CASSNRRTGGERSYEQYF

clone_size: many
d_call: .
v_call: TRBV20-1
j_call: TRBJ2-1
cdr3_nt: TGCAGTGCCCAGACTGGGGAGTCGGGCTACAATGAGCAGTTCTTC
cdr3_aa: CSAQTGESGYNEQFF

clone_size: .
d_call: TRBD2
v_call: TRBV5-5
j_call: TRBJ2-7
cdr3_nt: TGTGCCAGCAGCCATTTTGTACTAGCGGGAGTCGAGCAGTACTTC
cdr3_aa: CASSHFVLAGVEQYF

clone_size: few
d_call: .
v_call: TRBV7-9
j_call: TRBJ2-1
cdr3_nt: TGTGCCAGCAGCTCCGCTGGGAGAGATTACAATGAGCAGTTCTTC
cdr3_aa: CASSSAGRDYNEQFF

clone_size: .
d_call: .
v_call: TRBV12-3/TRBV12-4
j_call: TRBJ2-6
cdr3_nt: TGTGCCAGCACAGGAGGCAGGGATTCCCCCTCTGGGGCCAACGTCCTGACTTTC
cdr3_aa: CASTGGRDSPSGANVLTF

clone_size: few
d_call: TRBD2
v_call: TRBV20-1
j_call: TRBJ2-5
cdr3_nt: TGCAGTGCTCCTCGGACTAGCGGGGTTTTAGAGACCCAGTACTTC
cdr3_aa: CSAPRTSGVLETQYF

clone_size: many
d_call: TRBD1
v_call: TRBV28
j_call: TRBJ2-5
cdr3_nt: TGTGCCAGCAGCCCCCTCGGACAGGGGGGAGAGACCCAGTACTTC
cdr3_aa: CASSPLGQGGETQYF

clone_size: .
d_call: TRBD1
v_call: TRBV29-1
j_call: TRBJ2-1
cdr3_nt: TGCAGCGTTGAAGAGGACAGGGGGTTCGACAATGAGCAGTTCTTC
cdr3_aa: CSVEEDRGFDNEQFF

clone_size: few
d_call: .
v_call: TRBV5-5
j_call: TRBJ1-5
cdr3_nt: TGTGCCAGCAGCTTTTTCGATCAGCCCCAGCATTTT
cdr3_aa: CASSFFDQPQHF

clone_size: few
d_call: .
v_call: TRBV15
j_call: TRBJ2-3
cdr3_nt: TGTGCCACCAGCAGAGGCCTCACAGATACGCAGTATTTT
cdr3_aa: CATSRGLTDTQYF

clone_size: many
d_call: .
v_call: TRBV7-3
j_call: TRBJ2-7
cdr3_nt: TGTGCCAGCAGCTTTAAAACTGGAAACGAGCAGTACTTC
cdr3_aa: CASSFKTGNEQYF

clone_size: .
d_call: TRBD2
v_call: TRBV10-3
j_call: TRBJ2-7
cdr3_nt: TGTGCCATCAGTGAGTTTAGCGGGCGGAGCTCCTACGAGCAGTACTTC
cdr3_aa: CAISEFSGRSSYEQYF

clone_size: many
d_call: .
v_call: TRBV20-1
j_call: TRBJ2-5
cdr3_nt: TGCAGTGCTAGAGATCCGGACGGACAAGAGACCCAGTACTTC
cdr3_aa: CSARDPDGQETQYF

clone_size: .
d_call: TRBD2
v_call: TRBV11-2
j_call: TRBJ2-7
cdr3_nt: TGTGCCAGCAGCTTTTCGGGTGCGAGCGGCGGGAGCTTTGGTTACGAGCAGTACTTC
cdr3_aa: CASSFSGASGGSFGYEQYF

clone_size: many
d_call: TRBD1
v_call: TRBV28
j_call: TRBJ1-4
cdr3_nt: TGTGCCAGCAGCCCGGGACAGTCGAATGAAAAACTGTTTTTT
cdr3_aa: CASSPGQSNEKLFF

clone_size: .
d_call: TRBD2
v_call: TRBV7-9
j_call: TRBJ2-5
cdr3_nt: TGTGCCAGCAGCTTAGAACGGGCAAGCGGGAGCCCGGCTTGGGAGACCCAGTACTTC
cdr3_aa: CASSLERASGSPAWETQYF

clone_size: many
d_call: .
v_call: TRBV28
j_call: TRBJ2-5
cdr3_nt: TGTGCCAGCAGATCGAACCGTAGGGGAGTCGGACAAGAGACCCAGTACTTC
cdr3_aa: CASRSNRRGVGQETQYF

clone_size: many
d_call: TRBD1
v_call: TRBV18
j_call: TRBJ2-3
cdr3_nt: TGTGCCAGCTCACCGACAGGGGTCACAGATACGCAGTATTTT
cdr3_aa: CASSPTGVTDTQYF

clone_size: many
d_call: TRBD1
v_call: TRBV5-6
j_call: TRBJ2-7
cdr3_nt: TGTGCCAGCAGCTTGCGACAGGGGGGGAGAGAAGAGCAGTACTTC
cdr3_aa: CASSLRQGGREEQYF

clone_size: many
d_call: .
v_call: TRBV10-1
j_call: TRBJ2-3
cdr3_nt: TGCGCCAGCAGTGGGTCCGGGGACCGAAAAGATACGCAGTATTTT
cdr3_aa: CASSGSGDRKDTQYF

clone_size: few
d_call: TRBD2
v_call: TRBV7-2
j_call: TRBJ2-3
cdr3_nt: TGTGCCAGCAGCGTCACTAGCGGGAGAATCCCTTTTGTCGATACGCAGTATTTT
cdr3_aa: CASSVTSGRIPFVDTQYF

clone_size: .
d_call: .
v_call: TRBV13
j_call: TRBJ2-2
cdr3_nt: TGTGCCAGCAGCTCACCACCGGGGACCGGGGAGCTGTTTTTT
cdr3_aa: CASSSPPGTGELFF

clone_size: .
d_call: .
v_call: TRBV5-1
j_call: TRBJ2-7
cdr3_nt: TGCGCCAGCAGCCTCGGGACGGCGACTTCCTACGAGCAGTACTTC
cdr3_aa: CASSLGTATSYEQYF

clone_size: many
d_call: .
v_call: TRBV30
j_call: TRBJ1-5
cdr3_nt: TGTGCCTGGAGGCCCTCCGGCACCTATCAGCCCCAGCATTTT
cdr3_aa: CAWRPSGTYQPQHF

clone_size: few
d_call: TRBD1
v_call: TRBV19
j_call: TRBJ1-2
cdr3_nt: TGTGCCAGTAGTATCCAGGGGGCTCTCTATGGCTACACCTTC
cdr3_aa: CASSIQGALYGYTF

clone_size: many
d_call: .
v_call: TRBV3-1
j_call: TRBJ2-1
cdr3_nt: TGTGCCAGCAGCCAAGATGACGGCAAGCGGCAGTTCTTC
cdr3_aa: CASSQDDGKRQFF

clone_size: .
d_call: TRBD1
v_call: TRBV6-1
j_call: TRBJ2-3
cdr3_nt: TGTGCCAGCCAACAGGGGATCACAGATACGCAGTATTTT
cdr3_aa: CASQQGITDTQYF

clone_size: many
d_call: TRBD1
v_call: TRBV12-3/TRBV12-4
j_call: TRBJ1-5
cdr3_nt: TGTGCCAGCAGAGGGGACAGTAGCAATCAGCCCCAGCATTTT
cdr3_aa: CASRGDSSNQPQHF

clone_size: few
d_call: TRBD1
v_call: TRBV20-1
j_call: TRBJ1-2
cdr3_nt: TGCAGTGCTAGTGGCGCAGGGGGTTGGGGCTACACCTTC
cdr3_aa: CSASGAGGWGYTF

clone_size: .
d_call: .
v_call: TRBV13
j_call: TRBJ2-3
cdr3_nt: TGTGCCAGCAGCTCCAGGATCACAGATACGCAGTATTTT
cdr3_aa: CASSSRITDTQYF

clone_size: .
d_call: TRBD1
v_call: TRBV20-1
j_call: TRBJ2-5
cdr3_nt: TGCAGTGCTAGATCCGGGACAGTACAAGAGACCCAGTACTTC
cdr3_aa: CSARSGTVQETQYF

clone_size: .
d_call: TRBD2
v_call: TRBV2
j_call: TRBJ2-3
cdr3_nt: TGTGCCAGCAGGGGACTAGCGGGGGTGGCAGATACGCAGTATTTT
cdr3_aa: CASRGLAGVADTQYF

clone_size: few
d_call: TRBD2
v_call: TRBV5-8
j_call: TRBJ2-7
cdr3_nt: TGTGCCAGCAGGGCGGGAGTTCGGGAGCAGTACTTC
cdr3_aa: CASRAGVREQYF

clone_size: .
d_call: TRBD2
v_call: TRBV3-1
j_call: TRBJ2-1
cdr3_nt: TGTGCCAGCAGCTACAGACTAGCGGGGGGGTTTAAGGATGAGCAGTTCTTC
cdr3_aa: CASSYRLAGGFKDEQFF

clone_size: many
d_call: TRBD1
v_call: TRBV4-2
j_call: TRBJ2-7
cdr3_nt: TGTGCCAGCAGCCAGAACAGGGGGGCCTACGAGCAGTACTTC
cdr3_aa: CASSQNRGAYEQYF

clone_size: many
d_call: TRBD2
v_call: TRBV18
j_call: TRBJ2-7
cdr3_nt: TGTGCCAGCTCACCGACTAGCGGTACCTACGAGCAGTACTTC
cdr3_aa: CASSPTSGTYEQYF

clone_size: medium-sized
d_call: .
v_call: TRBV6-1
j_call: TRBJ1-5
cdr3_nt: TGTGCCAGCAGTGAAGGTCCGGGGGAGGCTCAGCCCCAGCATTTT
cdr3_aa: CASSEGPGEAQPQHF